This TCR beta chain is from a study of blood T cell repertoires in COVID-19. Study-wide context: Italy, Spain and the United States were the sources of the convalescent and acute COVID-19 samples. T cells, B-cell-depleted T cells, or PBMCs supplied cDNA or gDNA.

Methods used by the authors: Quantification of nucleated cells was approximated via reference gene primer amplification. Measured with immunoSEQ multiplex PCR; TCRdb has only the in-frame clones, and not every one. D and trimming come from the DNA, and the V and J calls and clone size come from that table. The sample carries 250,000 to 300,000 clones, 87% recorded once. V shed 1 base, J shed 3 bases, and the junction held 4 bases outside the gene matches. The CDR3 extends over 15 amino acids. The germline gives CDR1 SGHRS, CDR2 YFSETQ. Sequencing was carried out using peripheral blood. V and J are TRBV5-1 and TRBJ2-7, with 10 bases that match TRBD2. The clonotype comes from a woman aged 50 to 65 who had recovered from COVID-19. CDR3 nucleotides: TGCGCCAGCAGCTTGCGCGGACTAGCGGACTACGAGCAGTACTTC. Translating gives CASSLRGLADYEQYF.